This T cell receptor (beta chain) came from a study of blood T cells in healthy people across ages (dated by TCRdb to between 2014 and 2017). Notes on the research overall: In model experiments, template switching captured about one uniquely barcoded TCR beta cDNA molecule for every two T cells. To track age-related changes in TCR beta repertoire diversity, the study relied on deep sequencing normalized with unique cDNA molecular identifiers. The donors were split into four age groups: young (average around 15 years), middle-aged (39), aged (about 62) and long-lived (under 90). To avoid experimental bias, donors of different ages were distributed randomly across sequencing lanes. Two additional independent replicas of 1 million unique cDNA reads from the same blood draw were analyzed for two donors (one aged 18 to 30 and one aged 80 or older). The paper's findings and limits, for the study overall: A strong correlation was found between observed TCR beta diversity and the percentage of naive T cells measured by flow cytometry. As age increased, observed TCR beta diversity per million T cells dropped in a roughly linear way, and a significant reduction was already evident by age around 41. Donor CMV infection status was unknown, potentially confounding age-related changes in expanded clonotypes. Estimates of total diversity based on one million sequenced T cells were considered lower bounds and underestimates. Conclusive comparison of naive and antigen-experienced compartments was prevented by the profiling of bulk unsorted PBMCs. Compared with the aged group, the long-lived group had more naive CD4+ T cells, fewer expanded clones and increased TCR diversity, a pattern suggesting age selection.

The approximately 40 donors, aged about 6 to 100 years, were systemically healthy Caucasian individuals from Russia. Ten milliliters of peripheral blood were drawn from each donor into EDTA-treated Vacutainer tubes. Ficoll-Paque density-gradient centrifugation was used to isolate PBMCs, with at least 6.5 million obtained per sample. Trizol reagent was used to extract total RNA from PBMCs, with at least 5.5 micrograms per sample. Naive CD45RAhigh/CD27high T cell percentages were measured by flow cytometry on a PBMC aliquot from every donor. This clonotype was seen more than once but under ten times. What antigen it recognizes has not been identified. The sample holds no much larger clone one base away, and base qualities are not on file. Receptor libraries were prepared by 5' RACE. Sequencing relied on an Illumina HiSeq 2500. A second PCR of about 7 to 12 cycles was performed with a sample-barcoded 5' primer and a J-beta primer mix. A unique molecular identifier was introduced onto each TCR beta cDNA molecule by a template-switch 5' adaptor carrying 12 random nucleotides. Each sample yielded at least 3 million CDR3-containing paired-end reads. All of the RNA was converted into first-strand cDNA using the Mint cDNA synthesis kit, with a TRBC-specific oligonucleotide serving as the primer. Following uracil-DNA glycosylase treatment, a first 18-cycle PCR with universal primers M1SS and BC2_uni_R was performed on all cDNA. The study's processing was this. For normalization, 1 million high-quality reads, each with a distinct molecular identifier, were randomly selected from each sample. Instead of being binned into consensus sequences, reads with shared molecular identifiers were discarded. MiTCR, run with a Q25 quality threshold and the strictest error-elimination algorithm, handled CDR3 identification, clonotype clustering and error correction. A nonparametric unseen species model with Euler transformation was used to estimate a lower bound on total TCR beta diversity. Through fastp at Q25 and MiXCR, TCRdb rebuilt clones from the public reads, retaining in-frame beta chains. Every distinct CDR3 protein forms one entry, paired with its most common genes and DNA. TCRdb's processing, not the authors' own work, is the source of the V and J calls. Within this sample are under 2,000,000 distinct CDR3 sequences, with about 50% of them counted one time only. Around 2.1% of the sample comes from the top ten.

This sequence originates from a middle-aged woman in good health. Sequencing was carried out using blood.

The CDR3 has the sequence CASSVRDTSYEQYF. The bases are TGCGCCAGCAGCGTCCGGGACACCTCCTACGAGCAGTACTTC. This receptor chain uses TRBV4-3 and TRBJ2-7; the best D guess is TRBD1, with 6 bases matching. The CDR3 contains 14 residues, cysteine and phenylalanine counted. Only the CDR3 portion is preserved as DNA: 42 bases, with reading frame beginning at the first base. V drops 5 bases and J drops 0 bases, leaving 11 bases in between. In the germline V gene, CDR1 corresponds to LGHNA and CDR2 to YSLEER.